Each of the 5 T cell receptor beta chains below was sequenced from the same sample in a study of blood T cell repertoires in COVID-19. The protocol was immunoSEQ multiplex PCR, while the TCRdb copy is restricted to in-frame clones and leaves out a portion. The table has approximately 170,000 clones, less than 85% seen once. The material sequenced was peripheral blood. The receptors were sampled from a woman aged 50 to 65 with acute or convalescent COVID-19.

The chain links TRBV5-6 to TRBJ1-2; 11 nucleotides line up with TRBD1. V lost 6 bases to trimming and J lost 7 bases; unmatched junction nucleotides: 8. This CDR3 region has 14 residues. Germline V gives CDR1 SGHDT, CDR2 YYEEEE. CDR3 DNA: TGTGCCAGCACCCCGGACAGGGGGCTTGGTGGCTACACCTTC. Its protein product is CASTPDRGLGGYTF.

This clone was recorded once. J is TRBJ1-4 and V is TRBV6-4, with 8 bases identical to TRBD1. Germline V gene lookup returns CDR1 MRHNA and CDR2 SNTAGT. This CDR3 contains 17 residues. J gave up 11 bases and V 10 bases, and 24 bases lay outside the gene matches. CDR3 protein: CATTGADNSLRTGKLFF. The DNA for the CDR3 is TGTGCCACCACTGGAGCCGACAACAGTTTAAGGACAGGGAAACTGTTTTTT.

In DNA form, the CDR3 reads TGCGCCAGCAGCCTACAGGGAAATAATTCACCCCTCCACTTT. Amino acid sequence: CASSLQGNNSPLHF. J is TRBJ1-6 and V is TRBV5-1; the D gene is possibly TRBD1 (6 bases). V gave up 4 bases and J gave up 5 bases, with 10 bases separating them. CDR3 length equals 14 residues. Germline V CDR1 and CDR2: SGHRS, YFSETQ.

The chain employs TRBV5-1 and TRBJ2-4; the match to TRBD2 covers 7 bases. CDR3 size: 14 residues. Trimming removed 1 base from V and 9 bases from J; junction bases left unmatched: 7. Germline CDR1 and CDR2: SGHRS and YFSETQ. CDR3 nucleotides: TGCGCCAGCAGCTTGATCGGGGGGAGTAGCATTCAGTACTTC. Protein sequence: CASSLIGGSSIQYF.

The rearrangement uses TRBV30 and TRBJ2-7, with 9 bases aligning to TRBD1. Germline CDR1 reads GTSNPN; CDR2 reads SVGIG (reference sequence). Trimming cost V 3 bases and J 5 bases; bases outside gene matches: 11. This CDR3 has 15 amino acids. The CDR3 reads CAWRVPGTGRNEQYF. Here the CDR3 DNA reads TGTGCCTGGAGAGTCCCCGGGACAGGGAGGAACGAGCAGTACTTC.